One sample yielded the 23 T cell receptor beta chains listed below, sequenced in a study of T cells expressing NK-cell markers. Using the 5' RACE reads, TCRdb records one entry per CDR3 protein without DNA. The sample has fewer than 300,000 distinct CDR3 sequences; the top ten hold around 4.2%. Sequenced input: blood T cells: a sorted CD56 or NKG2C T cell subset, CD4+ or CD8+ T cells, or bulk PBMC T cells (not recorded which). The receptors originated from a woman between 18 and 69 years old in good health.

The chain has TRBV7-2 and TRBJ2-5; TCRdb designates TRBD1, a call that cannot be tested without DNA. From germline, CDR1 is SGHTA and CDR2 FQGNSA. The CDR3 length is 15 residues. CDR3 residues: CASSSGQMYQETQYF.

CDR3 region: CSARPHRGGTGELFF. The V call is TRBV20-1, the J call TRBJ2-2; TCRdb designates TRBD1, a call that cannot be tested without DNA. The germline gives CDR1 DFQATT, CDR2 SNEGSKA (reference sequence). CDR3 size: 15 residues.

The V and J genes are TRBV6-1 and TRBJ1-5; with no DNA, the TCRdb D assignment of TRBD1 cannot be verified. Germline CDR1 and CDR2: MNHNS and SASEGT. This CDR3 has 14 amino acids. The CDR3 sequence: CASSGDDRNQPQHF.

CDR3 protein: CSASSSGVRGTDTQYF. V gene TRBV20-1 combines with J gene TRBJ2-3. Germline V gene lookup returns CDR1 DFQATT and CDR2 SNEGSKA (reference sequence). The CDR3 is 16 amino acids.

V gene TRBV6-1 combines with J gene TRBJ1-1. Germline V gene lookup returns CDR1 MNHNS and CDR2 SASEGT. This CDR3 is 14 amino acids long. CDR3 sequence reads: CASSRWGGPTEAFF.

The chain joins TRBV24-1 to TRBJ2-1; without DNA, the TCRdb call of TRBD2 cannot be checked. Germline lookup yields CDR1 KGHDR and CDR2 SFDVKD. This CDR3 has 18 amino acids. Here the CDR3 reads CATSEAGLAGALYNEQFF.

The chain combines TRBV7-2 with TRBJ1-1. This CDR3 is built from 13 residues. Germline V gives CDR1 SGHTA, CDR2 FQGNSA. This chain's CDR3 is CASSLRTNTEAFF. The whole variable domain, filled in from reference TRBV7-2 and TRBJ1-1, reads GAGVSQSPSNKVTEKGKDVELRCDPISGHTALYWYRQSLGQGLEFLIYFQGNSAPDKSGLPSDRFSAERTGGSVSTLTIQRTQQEDSAVYLCASSLRTNTEAFFGQGTRLTVV.

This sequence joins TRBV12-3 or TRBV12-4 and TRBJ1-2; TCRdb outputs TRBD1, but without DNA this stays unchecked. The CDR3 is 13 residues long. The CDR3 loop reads CASSLRTGTGYTF.

CDR3: CASSADRSNQPQHF. The rearrangement links TRBV6-1 to TRBJ1-5; the D call of TRBD1 rests on TCRdb alone, since no DNA is present to check it. The CDR3 consists of 14 residues. Per the germline V gene, CDR1 is MNHNS and CDR2 is SASEGT.

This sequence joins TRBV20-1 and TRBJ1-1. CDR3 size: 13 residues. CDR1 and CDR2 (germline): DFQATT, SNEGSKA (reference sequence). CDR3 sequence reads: CSAGHSVGTEAFF.

CDR3 protein: CASSFQWGMSGELFF. The chain couples TRBV12-3 or TRBV12-4 to TRBJ2-2; TCRdb's D call, TRBD1, is unchecked because there is no DNA. This CDR3 has 15 amino acids.

Here the CDR3 reads CASSLGQSIATNEKLFF. The chain recombines TRBV12-3 or TRBV12-4 with TRBJ1-4. This CDR3 has 17 amino acids.

This CDR3 is CASSYPAVRYGYEQYF. The chain has TRBV6-5 and TRBJ2-7; the TRBD2 assignment by TCRdb is unverifiable without DNA. This CDR3 contains 16 residues. The germline CDR1 and CDR2 sequences are MNHEY and SVGAGI.

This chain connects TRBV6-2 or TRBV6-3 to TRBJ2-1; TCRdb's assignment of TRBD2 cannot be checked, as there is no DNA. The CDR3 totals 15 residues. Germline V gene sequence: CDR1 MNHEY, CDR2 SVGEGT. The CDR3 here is CASTKTSGVYNEQFF.

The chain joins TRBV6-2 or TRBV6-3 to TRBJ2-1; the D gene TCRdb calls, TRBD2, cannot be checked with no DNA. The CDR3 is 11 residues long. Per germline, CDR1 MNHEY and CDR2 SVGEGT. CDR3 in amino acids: CASRERDYQFF.

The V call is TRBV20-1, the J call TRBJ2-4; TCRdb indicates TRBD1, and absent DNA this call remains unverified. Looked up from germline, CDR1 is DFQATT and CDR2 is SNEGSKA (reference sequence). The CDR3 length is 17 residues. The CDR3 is CSASWQGVGGTKNIQYF.

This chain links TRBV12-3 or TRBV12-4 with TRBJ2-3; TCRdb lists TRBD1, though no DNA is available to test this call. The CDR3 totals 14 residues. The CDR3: CASSLRERADTQYF.

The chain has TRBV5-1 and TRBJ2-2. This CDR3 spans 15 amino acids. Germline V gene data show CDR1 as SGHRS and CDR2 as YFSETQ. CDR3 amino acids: CASSPDSPNTGELFF.

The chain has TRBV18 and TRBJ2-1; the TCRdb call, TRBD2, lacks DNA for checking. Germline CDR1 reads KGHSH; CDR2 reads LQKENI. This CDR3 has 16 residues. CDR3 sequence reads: CASSYSGGAVYNEQFF.

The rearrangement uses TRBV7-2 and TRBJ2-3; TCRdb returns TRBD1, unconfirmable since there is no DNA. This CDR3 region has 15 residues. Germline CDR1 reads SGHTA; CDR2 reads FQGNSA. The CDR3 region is CASPRPAEGTDTQYF. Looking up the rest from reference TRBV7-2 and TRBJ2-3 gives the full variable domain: GAGVSQSPSNKVTEKGKDVELRCDPISGHTALYWYRQSLGQGLEFLIYFQGNSAPDKSGLPSDRFSAERTGGSVSTLTIQRTQQEDSAVYLCASPRPAEGTDTQYFGPGTRLTVL.

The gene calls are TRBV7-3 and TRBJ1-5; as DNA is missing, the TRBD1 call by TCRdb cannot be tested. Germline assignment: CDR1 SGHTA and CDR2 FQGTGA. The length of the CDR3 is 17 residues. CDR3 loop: CASSLFLDSRRHQPQHF.

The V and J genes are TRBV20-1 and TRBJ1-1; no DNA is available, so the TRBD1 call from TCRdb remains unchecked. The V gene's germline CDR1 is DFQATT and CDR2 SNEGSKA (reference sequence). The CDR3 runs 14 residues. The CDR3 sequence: CSAGGRVGDTEAFF.

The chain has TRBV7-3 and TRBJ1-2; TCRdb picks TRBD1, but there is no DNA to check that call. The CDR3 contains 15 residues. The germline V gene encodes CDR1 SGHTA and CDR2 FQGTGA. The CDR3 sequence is CASSTTPGQGSGYTF.